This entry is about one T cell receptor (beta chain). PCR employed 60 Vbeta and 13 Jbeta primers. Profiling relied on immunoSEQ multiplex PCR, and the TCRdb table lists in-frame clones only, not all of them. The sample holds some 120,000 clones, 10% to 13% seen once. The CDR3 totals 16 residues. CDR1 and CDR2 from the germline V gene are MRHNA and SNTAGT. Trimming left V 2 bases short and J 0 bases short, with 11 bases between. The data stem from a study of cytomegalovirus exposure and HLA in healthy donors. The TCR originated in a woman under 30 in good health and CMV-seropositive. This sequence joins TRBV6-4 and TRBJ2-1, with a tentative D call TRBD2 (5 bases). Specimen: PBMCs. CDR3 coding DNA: TGTGCCAGCAGTGACCGGCAGCGGAGCTCCTACAATGAGCAGTTCTTC. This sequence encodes CASSDRQRSSYNEQFF.